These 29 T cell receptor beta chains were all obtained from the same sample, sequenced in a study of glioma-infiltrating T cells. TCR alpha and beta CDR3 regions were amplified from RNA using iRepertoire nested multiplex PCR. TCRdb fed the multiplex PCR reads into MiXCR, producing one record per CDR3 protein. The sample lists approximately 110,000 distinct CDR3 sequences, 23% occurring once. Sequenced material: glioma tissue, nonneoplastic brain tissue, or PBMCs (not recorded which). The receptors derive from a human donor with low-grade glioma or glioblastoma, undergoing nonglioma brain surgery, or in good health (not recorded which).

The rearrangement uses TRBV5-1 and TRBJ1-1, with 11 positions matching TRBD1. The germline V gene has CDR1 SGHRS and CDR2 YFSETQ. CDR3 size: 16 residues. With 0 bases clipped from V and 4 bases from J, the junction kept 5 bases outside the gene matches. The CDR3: CASSLGWDRGGTEAFF. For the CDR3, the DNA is TGCGCCAGCAGCTTGGGATGGGACAGGGGGGGCACTGAAGCTTTCTTT.

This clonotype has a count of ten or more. The CDR3 coding sequence is TGCGCCAGCAGCCAAGAAGGAGCGGGAGCTTGGGAGCAGTACTTC. Translating it yields CASSQEGAGAWEQYF. This rearrangement joins TRBV4-3 to TRBJ2-7, with TRBD2 matching over 8 bases. With V trimmed by 0 bases and J by 7 bases, 8 bases remained unmatched. From germline, CDR1 is LGHNA and CDR2 YSLEER. The CDR3 contains 15 residues.

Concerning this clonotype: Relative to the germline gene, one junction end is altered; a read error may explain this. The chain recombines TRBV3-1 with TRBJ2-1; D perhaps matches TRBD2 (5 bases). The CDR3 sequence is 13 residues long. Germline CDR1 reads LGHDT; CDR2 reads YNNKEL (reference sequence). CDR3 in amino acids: CASSQDLAWEQFF. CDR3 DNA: TGTGCCAGTAGCCAAGATCTAGCTTGGGAGCAGTTCTTC.

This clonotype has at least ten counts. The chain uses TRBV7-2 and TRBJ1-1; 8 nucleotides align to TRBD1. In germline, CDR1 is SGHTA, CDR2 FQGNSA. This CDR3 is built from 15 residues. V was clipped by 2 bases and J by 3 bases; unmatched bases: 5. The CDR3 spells CASSLNQGAYTEAFF. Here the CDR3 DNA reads TGTGCCAGCAGCTTAAATCAGGGGGCGTACACTGAAGCTTTCTTT.

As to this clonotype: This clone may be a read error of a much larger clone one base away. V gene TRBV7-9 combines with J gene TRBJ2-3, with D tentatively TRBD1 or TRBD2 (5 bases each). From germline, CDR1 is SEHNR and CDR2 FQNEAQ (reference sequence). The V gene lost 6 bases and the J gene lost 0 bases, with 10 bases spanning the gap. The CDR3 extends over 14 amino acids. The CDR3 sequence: CASRSWGSTDTQYF. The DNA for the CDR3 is TGTGCCAGCAGATCGTGGGGGAGCACAGATACGCAGTATTTT.

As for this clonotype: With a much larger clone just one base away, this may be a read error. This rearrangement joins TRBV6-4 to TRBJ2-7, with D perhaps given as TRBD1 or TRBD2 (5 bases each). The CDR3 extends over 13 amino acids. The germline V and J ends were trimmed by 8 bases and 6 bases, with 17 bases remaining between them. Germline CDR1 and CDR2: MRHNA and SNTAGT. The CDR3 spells CASRSKQDCEQYF. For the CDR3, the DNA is TGTGCCAGCCGTTCCAAACAGGACTGCGAGCAGTACTTC.

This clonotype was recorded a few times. The CDR3 is CASSEGRQGRAFF. DNA for the CDR3: TGTGCCAGCAGCGAAGGGCGCCAGGGACGAGCTTTCTTT. The chain is built from TRBV5-4 and TRBJ1-1, with D possibly matching TRBD1 (5 bases). The CDR3 runs 13 residues. Trimming removed 4 bases from V and 10 bases from J, with 17 bases in between. Germline V CDR1 and CDR2: SGHNT, YYREEE (reference sequence). The entire variable domain, with the rest obtained from reference TRBV5-4 and TRBJ1-1, is as follows: ETGVTQSPTHLIKTRGQQVTLRCSSQSGHNTVSWYQQALGQGPQFIFQYYREEENGRGNFPPRFSGLQFPNYSSELNVNALELDDSALYLCASSEGRQGRAFFGQGTRLTVV.

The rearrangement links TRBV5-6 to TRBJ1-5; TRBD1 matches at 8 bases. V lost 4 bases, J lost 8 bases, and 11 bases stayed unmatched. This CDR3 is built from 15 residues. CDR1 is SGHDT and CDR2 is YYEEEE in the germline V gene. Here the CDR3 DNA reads TGTGCCAGCAGCCGCATGACAGGGGTGATTGAGCCCCAGCATTTT. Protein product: CASSRMTGVIEPQHF.

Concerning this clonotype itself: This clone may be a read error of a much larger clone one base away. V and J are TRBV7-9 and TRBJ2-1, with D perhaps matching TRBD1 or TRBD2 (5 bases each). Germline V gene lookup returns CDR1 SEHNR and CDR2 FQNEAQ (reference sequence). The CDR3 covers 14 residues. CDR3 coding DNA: TGTGCCAGCAGCTTGCGGGTTATGGACAATGAGCAGCTCTTC. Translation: CASSLRVMDNEQLF.

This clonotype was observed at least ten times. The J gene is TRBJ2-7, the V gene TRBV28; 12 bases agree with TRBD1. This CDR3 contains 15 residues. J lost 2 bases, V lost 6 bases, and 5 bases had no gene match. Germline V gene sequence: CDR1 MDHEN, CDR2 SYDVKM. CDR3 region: CASSRDRGRAYEQYF. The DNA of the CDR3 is TGTGCCAGCAGCAGGGACAGGGGGCGAGCCTACGAGCAGTACTTC.

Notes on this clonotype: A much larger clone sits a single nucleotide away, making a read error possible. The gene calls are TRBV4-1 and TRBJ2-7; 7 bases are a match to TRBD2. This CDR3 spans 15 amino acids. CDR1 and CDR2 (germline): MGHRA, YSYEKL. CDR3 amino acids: CASSQDHGDYYEQHF. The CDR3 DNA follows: TGCGCCAGCAGCCAAGATCACGGGGACTACTACGAGCAGCACTTC.

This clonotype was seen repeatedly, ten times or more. The CDR3 DNA follows: TGTGCCAGCACACCCCGAGGGAGGGGAGGCGAGCAGTACTTC. Translated, it gives CASTPRGRGGEQYF. The genes are TRBV7-2 and TRBJ2-7; 7 nucleotides agree with TRBD2. CDR3 length equals 14 residues. Germline CDR1 is SGHTA and CDR2 is FQGNSA. V shed 7 bases, J shed 6 bases, and the junction held 12 bases outside the gene matches.

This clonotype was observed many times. Here the CDR3 DNA reads TGTGCCAGCAGTGATCGGATTTGGACTGAAGCTTTCTTT. Translating it yields CASSDRIWTEAFF. The rearrangement links TRBV6-4 to TRBJ1-1, with D unclear. The CDR3 has 13 residues. Germline values: CDR1 MRHNA, CDR2 SNTAGT. Trimming left V 3 bases short and J 5 bases short, with 10 bases between.

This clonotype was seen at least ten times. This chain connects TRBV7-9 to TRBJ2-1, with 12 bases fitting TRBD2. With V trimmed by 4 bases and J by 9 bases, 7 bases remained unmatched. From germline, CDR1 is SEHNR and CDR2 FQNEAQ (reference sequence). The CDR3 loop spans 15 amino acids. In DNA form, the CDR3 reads TGTGCCAGCAGCTGGGCCCTAGCGGGAGGGGGTGAGCAGTTCTTC. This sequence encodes CASSWALAGGGEQFF.

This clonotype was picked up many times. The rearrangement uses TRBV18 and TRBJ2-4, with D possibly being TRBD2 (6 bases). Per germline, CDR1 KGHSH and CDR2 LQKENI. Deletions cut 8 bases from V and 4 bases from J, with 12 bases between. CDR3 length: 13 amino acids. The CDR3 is CASAGTEKNIQYF. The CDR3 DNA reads TGTGCCAGCGCGGGGACGGAAAAAAACATTCAGTACTTC. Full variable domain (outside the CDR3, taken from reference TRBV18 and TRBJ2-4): NAGVMQNPRHLVRRRGQEARLRCSPMKGHSHVYWYRQLPEEGLKFMVYLQKENIIDESGMPKERFSAEFPKEGPSILRIQQVVRGDSAAYFCASAGTEKNIQYFGAGTRLSVL.

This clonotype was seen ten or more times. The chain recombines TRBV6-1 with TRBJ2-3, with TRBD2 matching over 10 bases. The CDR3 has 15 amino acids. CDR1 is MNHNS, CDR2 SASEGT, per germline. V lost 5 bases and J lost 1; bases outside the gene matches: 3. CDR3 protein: CASSTGTSGTDTQYF. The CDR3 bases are TGTGCCAGCAGTACCGGGACTAGCGGCACAGATACGCAGTATTTT.

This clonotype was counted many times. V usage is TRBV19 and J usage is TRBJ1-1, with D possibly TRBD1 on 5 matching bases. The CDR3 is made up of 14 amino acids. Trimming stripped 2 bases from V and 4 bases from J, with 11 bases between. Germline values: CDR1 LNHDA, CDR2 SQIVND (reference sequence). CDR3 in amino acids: CASSILGEATEAFF. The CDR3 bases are TGTGCCAGTAGTATACTAGGGGAGGCCACTGAAGCTTTCTTT. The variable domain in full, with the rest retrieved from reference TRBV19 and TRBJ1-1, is DGGITQSPKYLFRKEGQNVTLSCEQNLNHDAMYWYRQDPGQGLRLIYYSQIVNDFQKGDIAEGYSVSREKKESFPLTVTSAQKNPTAFYLCASSILGEATEAFFGQGTRLTVV.

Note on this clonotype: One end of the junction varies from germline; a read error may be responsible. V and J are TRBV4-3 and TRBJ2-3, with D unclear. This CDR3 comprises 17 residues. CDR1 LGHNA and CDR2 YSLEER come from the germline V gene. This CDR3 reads CASSQGSSAPPADTQCF. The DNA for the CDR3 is TGCGCCAGCAGCCAAGGGTCCAGCGCTCCCCCCGCAGATACGCAGTGTTTT.

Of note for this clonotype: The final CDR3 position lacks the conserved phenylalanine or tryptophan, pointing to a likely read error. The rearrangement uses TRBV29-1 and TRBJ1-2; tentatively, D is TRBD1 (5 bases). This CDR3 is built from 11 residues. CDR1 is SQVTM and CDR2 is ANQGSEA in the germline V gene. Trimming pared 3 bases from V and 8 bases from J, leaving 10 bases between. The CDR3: CSVERGEGYTS. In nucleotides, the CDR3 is TGCAGCGTTGAGAGGGGAGAGGGCTACACCTCC.

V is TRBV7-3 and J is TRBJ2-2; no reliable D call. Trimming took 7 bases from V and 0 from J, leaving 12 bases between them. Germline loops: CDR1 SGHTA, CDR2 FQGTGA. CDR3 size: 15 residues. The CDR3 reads CASNPTSANTGELFF. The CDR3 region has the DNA TGTGCCAGCAACCCCACGTCGGCGAACACCGGGGAGCTGTTTTTT.

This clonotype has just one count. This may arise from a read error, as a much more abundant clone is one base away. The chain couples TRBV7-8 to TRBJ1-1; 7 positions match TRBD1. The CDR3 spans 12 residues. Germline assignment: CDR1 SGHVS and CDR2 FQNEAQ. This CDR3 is CASSTGDTEALF. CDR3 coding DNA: TGTGCCAGCAGCACAGGGGACACTGAAGCTTTGTTT.

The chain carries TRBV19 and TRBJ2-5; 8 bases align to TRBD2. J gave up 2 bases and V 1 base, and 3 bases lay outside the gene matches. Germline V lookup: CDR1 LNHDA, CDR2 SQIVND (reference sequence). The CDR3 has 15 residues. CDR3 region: CASSIAAGEQETQYF. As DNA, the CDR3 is TGTGCCAGTAGTATAGCAGCGGGAGAACAAGAGACCCAGTACTTC. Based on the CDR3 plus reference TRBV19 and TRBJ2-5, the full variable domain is DGGITQSPKYLFRKEGQNVTLSCEQNLNHDAMYWYRQDPGQGLRLIYYSQIVNDFQKGDIAEGYSVSREKKESFPLTVTSAQKNPTAFYLCASSIAAGEQETQYFGPGTRLLVL.

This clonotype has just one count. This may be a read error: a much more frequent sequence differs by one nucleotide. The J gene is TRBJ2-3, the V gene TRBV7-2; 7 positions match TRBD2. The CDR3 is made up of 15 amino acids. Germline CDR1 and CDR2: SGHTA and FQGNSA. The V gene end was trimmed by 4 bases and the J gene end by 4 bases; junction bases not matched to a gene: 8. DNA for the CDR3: TGTGCCAGCAGCTCAGGCGGCGGGAGAGCAGATACGCAGTATTTT. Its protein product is CASSSGGGRADTQYF.

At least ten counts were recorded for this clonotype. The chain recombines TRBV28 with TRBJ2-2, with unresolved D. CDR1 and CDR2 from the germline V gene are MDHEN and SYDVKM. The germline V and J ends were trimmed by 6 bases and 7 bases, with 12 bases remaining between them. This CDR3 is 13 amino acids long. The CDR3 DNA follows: TGTGCCAGCAGAGCCCCTGGAGTCGGGGAGCTGTTTTTT. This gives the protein CASRAPGVGELFF.

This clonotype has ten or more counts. The CDR3 DNA sequence: TGCGCCAGCAGCTTCCTTCGGAACACTGAAGCTTTCTTT. Translation: CASSFLRNTEAFF. V and J are TRBV4-1 and TRBJ1-1; D is uncertain. There are 13 residues in the CDR3. The V gene lost 5 bases and the J gene lost 1 base, with 8 bases spanning the gap. Germline assignment: CDR1 MGHRA and CDR2 YSYEKL.

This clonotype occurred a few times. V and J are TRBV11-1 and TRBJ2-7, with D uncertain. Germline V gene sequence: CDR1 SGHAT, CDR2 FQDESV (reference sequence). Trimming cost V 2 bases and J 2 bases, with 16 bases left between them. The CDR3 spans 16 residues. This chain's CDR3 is CASSLSASIQTYEQYF. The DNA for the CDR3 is TGTGCCAGCAGCTTATCTGCTAGTATCCAAACCTACGAGCAGTACTTC.

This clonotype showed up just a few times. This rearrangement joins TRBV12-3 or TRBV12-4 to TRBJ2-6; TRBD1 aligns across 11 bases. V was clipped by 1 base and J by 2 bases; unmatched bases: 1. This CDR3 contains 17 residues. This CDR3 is CASSLGTGGAGANVLTF. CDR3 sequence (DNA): TGTGCCAGCAGTTTAGGGACAGGGGGCGCTGGGGCCAACGTCCTGACTTTC.

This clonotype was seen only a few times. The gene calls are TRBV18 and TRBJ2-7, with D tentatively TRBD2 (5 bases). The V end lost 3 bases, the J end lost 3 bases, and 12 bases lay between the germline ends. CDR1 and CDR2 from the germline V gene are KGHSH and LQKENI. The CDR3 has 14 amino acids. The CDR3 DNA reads TGTGCCAGCTCACCGGACTCGATAAGCTACGAGCAGTACTTC. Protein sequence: CASSPDSISYEQYF. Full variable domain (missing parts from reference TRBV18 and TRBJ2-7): NAGVMQNPRHLVRRRGQEARLRCSPMKGHSHVYWYRQLPEEGLKFMVYLQKENIIDESGMPKERFSAEFPKEGPSILRIQQVVRGDSAAYFCASSPDSISYEQYFGPGTRLTVT.

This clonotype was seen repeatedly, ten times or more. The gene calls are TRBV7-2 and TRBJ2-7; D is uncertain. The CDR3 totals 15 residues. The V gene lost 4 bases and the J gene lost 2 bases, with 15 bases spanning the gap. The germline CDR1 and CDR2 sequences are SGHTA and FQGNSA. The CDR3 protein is CASSSQSFLAYEQYF. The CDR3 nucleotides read TGTGCCAGCAGCTCACAGTCGTTCCTTGCCTACGAGCAGTACTTC.